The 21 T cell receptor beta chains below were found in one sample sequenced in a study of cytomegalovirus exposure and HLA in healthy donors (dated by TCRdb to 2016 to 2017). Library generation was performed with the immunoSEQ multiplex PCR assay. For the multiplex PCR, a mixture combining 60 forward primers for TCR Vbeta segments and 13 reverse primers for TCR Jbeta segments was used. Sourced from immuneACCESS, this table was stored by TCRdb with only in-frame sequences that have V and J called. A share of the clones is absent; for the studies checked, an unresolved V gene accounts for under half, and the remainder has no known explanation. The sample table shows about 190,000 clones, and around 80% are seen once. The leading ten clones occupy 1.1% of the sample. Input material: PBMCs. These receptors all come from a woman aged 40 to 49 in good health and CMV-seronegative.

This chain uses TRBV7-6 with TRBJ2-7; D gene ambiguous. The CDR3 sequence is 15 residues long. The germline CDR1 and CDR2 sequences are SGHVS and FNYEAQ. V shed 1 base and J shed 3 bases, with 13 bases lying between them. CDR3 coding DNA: TGTGCCAGCAGCTTAGGGGCCGGCGCGAGCTACGAGCAGTACTTC. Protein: CASSLGAGASYEQYF.

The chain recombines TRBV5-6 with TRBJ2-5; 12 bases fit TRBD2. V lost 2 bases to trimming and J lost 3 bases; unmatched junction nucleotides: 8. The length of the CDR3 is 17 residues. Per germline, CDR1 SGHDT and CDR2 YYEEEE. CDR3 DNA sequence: TGTGCCAGCAGCTTAAGGGCTAGCGGGAGGGCGGAAGAGACCCAGTACTTC. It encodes CASSLRASGRAEETQYF. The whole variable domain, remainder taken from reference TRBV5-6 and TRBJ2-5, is DAGVTQSPTHLIKTRGQQVTLRCSPKSGHDTVSWYQQALGQGPQFIFQYYEEEERQRGNFPDRFSGHQFPNYSSELNVNALLLGDSALYLCASSLRASGRAEETQYFGPGTRLLVL.

The CDR3 sequence is CAWTQGNTIYF. Written as DNA, the CDR3 is TGTGCCTGGACACAGGGAAACACCATATATTTT. The chain couples TRBV30 to TRBJ1-3; D not resolved. Trimming removed 4 bases at V and 4 bases at J, with 5 bases between. Germline CDR1 and CDR2: GTSNPN and SVGIG (reference sequence). The CDR3 is made up of 11 amino acids. The variable domain in full, with the rest retrieved from reference TRBV30 and TRBJ1-3, is SQTIHQWPATLVQPVGSPLSLECTVEGTSNPNLYWYRQAAGRGLQLLFYSVGIGQISSEVPQNLSASRPQDRQFILSSKKLLLSDSGFYLCAWTQGNTIYFGEGSWLTVV.

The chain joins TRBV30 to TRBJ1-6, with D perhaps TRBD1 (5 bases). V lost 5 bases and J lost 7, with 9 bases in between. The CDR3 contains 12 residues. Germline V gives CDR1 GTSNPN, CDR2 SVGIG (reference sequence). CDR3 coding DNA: TGTGCCTGGGACAGCAGCAATTCACCCCTCCACTTT. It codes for CAWDSSNSPLHF.

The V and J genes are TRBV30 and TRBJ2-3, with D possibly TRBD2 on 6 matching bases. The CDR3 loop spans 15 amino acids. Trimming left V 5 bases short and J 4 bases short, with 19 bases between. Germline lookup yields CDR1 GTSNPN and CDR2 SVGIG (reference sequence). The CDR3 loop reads CAWAVGGQGADTQYF. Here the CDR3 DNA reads TGTGCCTGGGCTGTAGGAGGGCAGGGCGCAGATACGCAGTATTTT.

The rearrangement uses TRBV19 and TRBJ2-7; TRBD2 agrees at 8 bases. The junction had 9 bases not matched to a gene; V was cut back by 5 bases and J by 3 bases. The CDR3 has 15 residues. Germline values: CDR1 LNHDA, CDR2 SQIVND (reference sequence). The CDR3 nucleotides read TGTGCCAGTAGTGGCGGGACTAGTATGCTCTACGAGCAGTACTTC. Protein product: CASSGGTSMLYEQYF.

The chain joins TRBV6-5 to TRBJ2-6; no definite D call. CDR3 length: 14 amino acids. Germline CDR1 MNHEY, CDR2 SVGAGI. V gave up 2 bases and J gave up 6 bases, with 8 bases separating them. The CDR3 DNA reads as TGTGCCAGCAGTTACGCCCAGAAGGCCAACGTCCTGACTTTC. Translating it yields CASSYAQKANVLTF.

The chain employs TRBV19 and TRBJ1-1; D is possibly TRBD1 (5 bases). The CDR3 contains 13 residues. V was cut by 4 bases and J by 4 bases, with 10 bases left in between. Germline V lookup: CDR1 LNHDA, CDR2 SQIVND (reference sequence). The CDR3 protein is CASSTVRGTEAFF. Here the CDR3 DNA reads TGTGCCAGTAGTACGGTAAGGGGCACTGAAGCTTTCTTT.

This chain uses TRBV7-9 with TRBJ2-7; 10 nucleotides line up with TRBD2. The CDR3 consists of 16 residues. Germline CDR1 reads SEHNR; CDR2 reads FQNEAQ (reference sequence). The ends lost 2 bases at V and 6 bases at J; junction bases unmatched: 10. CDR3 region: CASSLIGTSDVGEQYF. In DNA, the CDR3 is TGTGCCAGCAGCTTAATCGGGACTAGCGATGTGGGCGAGCAGTACTTC. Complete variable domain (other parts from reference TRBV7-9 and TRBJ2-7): DTGVSQNPRHKITKRGQNVTFRCDPISEHNRLYWYRQTLGQGPEFLTYFQNEAQLEKSRLLSDRFSAERPKGSFSTLEIQRTEQGDSAMYLCASSLIGTSDVGEQYFGPGTRLTVT.

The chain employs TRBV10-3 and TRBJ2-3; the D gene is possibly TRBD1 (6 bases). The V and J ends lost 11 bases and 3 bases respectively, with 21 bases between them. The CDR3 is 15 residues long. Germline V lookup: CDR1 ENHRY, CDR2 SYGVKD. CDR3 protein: CAQAVGTTSTDTQYF. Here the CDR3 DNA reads TGTGCCCAGGCAGTTGGGACAACGAGTACAGATACGCAGTATTTT.

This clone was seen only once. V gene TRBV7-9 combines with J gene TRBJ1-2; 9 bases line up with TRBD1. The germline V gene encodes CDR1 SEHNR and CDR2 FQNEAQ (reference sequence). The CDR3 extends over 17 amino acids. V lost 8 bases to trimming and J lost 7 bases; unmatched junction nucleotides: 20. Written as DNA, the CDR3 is TGTGCCAGCCCAAAGCGGGACCACAGGGGGCGATCGGTTGGCTACACCTTC. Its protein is CASPKRDHRGRSVGYTF.

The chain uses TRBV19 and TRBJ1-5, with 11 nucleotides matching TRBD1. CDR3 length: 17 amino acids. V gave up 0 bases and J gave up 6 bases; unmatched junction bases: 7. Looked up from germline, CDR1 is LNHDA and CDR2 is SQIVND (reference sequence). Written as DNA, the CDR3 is TGTGCCAGTAGTATAGAGGACAGGGGGCACTGGGGTCAGCCCCAGCATTTT. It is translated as CASSIEDRGHWGQPQHF.

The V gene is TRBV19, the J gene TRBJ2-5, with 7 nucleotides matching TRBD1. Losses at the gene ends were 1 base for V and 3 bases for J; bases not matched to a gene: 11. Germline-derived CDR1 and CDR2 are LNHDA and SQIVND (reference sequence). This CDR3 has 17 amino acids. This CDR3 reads CASSIGGDSLMKETQYF. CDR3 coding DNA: TGTGCCAGTAGTATAGGAGGGGACAGCCTTATGAAAGAGACCCAGTACTTC.

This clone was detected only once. The CDR3 DNA sequence: TGTGCCAGCAGCGTAGGGGGACTAGCGACCTACAATGAGCAGTTCTTC. It encodes CASSVGGLATYNEQFF. This chain joins TRBV9 and TRBJ2-1; 10 bases line up with TRBD2. CDR1 SGDLS and CDR2 YYNGEE come from the germline V gene. This CDR3 comprises 16 residues. Trimming at V came to 0 bases and at J to 2 bases, leaving 2 bases not matched to a gene. The whole variable domain, remainder taken from reference TRBV9 and TRBJ2-1, is DSGVTQTPKHLITATGQRVTLRCSPRSGDLSVYWYQQSLDQGLQFLIQYYNGEERAKGNILERFSAQQFPDLHSELNLSSLELGDSALYFCASSVGGLATYNEQFFGPGTRLTVL.

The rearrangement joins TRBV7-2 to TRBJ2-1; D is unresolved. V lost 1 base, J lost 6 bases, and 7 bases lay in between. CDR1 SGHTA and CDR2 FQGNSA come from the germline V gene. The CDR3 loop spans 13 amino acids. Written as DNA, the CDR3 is TGTGCCAGCAGCTTAGGCGCCATCAATGAGCAGTTCTTC. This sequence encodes CASSLGAINEQFF.

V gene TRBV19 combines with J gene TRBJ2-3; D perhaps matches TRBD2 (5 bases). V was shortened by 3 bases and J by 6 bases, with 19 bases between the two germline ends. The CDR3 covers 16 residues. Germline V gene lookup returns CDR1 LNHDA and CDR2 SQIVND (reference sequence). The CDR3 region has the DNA TGTGCCAGTAGTATCTTCGGAGCCCGAGCGGTGGATACGCAGTATTTT. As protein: CASSIFGARAVDTQYF. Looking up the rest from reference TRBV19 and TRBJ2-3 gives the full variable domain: DGGITQSPKYLFRKEGQNVTLSCEQNLNHDAMYWYRQDPGQGLRLIYYSQIVNDFQKGDIAEGYSVSREKKESFPLTVTSAQKNPTAFYLCASSIFGARAVDTQYFGPGTRLTVL.

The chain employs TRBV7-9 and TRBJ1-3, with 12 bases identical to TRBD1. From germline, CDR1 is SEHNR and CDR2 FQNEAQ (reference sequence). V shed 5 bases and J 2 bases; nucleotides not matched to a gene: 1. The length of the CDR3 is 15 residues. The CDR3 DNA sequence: TGTGCCAGCAGCCGGGACAGGGGGCCTGGAAACACCATATATTTT. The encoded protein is CASSRDRGPGNTIYF.

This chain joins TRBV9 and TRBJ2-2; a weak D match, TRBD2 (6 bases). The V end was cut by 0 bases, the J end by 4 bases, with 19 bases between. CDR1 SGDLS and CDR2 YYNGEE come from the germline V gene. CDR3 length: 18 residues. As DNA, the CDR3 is TGTGCCAGCAGCGTAGGAGCTGGGCCGGGGGATGGCACCGGGGAGCTGTTTTTT. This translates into CASSVGAGPGDGTGELFF.

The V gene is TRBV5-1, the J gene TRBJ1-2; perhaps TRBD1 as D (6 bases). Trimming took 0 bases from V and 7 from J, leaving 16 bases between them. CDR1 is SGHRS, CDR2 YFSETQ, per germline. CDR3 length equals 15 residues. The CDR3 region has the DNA TGCGCCAGCAGCTTGGCTTTACAGGGTTCAGGTGGCTACACCTTC. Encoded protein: CASSLALQGSGGYTF.

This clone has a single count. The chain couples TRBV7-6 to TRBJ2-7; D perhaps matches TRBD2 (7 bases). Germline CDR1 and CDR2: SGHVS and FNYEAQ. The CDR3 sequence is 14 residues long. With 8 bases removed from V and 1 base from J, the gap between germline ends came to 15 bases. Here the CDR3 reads CASGLRGASYEQYF. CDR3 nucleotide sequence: TGTGCCAGCGGCCTTCGGGGGGCTTCCTACGAGCAGTACTTC.

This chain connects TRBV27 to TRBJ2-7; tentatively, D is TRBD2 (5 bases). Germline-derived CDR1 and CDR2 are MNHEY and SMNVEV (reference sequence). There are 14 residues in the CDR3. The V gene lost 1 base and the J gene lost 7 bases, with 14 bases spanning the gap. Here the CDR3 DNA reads TGTGCCAGCAGTTTATTTCCGGGGATGGGGGAGCAGTACTTC. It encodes CASSLFPGMGEQYF.